Sequencing of this TCR beta chain was carried out in a study of OX40 agonist ivuxolimab in advanced cancers. Broader study findings: There were, on average, more expanded clones in CD8+ T cells than in CD4+. At 0.1 to 3.0 mg/kg, clonal expansion of CD4+ and CD8+ blood T cells had occurred by week 6.

Only in-frame clones appear in the TCRdb table, and some are missing; sequencing was by immunoSEQ multiplex PCR. The repertoire holds around 71,000 clones, with about 88% as singletons. Samples of blood were obtained at baseline, on cycle 4 day 1, and on cycle 7 day 1. CDR1 and CDR2 (germline): SGHRS, YFSETQ. The length of the CDR3 is 11 residues. Trimming pared 4 bases from V and 4 bases from J, leaving 3 bases between. Comments on this clone: Its antigen is unknown. The CDR3 carries no conserved terminal phenylalanine or tryptophan, so it likely arises from a read error.

This sequence was found in an adult with an advanced solid tumor such as melanoma, head and neck, liver or kidney cancer. The rearrangement links TRBV5-1 to TRBJ1-5; no definite D call. The sequencing here drew on CD4+ or CD8+ T cells sorted from blood, taken in a trial of the OX40 agonist ivuxolimab. For the CDR3, the DNA is TGCGCCAGCAGCGGGAATCAGCCCCAGCATCTT. It encodes CASSGNQPQHL.